This T cell receptor beta chain came from a study of blood T cells in healthy people across ages (dated by TCRdb to between 2015 and 2017). Regarding the research as a whole: In model experiments, template switching captured about one uniquely barcoded TCR beta cDNA molecule for every two T cells. Age-related changes in TCR beta repertoire diversity were measured in the study by deep sequencing normalized with unique cDNA molecular identifiers. Donors were grouped into four age groups: young (average 16 years), middle-aged (about 40), aged (about 59) and long-lived (around 80). To avoid experimental bias, donors of different ages were distributed randomly across sequencing lanes. The study analyzed two additional independent replicas of 1 million unique cDNA reads from the same blood draw for two donors, one aged 18 to 30 and one aged 80 or older. Overall study outcomes, separate from this receptor: The percentage of naive T cells measured by flow cytometry correlated strongly with observed TCR beta diversity. Bulk unsorted PBMC profiling prevented conclusive comparison of naive and antigen-experienced compartments. Estimates of total diversity based on one million sequenced T cells were considered lower bounds and underestimates. The CMV infection status of donors was not known, potentially confounding age-related changes in expanded clonotypes. As age increased, observed TCR beta diversity per million T cells dropped in a roughly linear way, and a significant reduction was already evident by age about 40. The long-lived group showed more naive CD4+ T cells, fewer expanded clones and increased TCR diversity than the aged group, suggesting age selection.

As encoded in the germline V gene, CDR1 is SGHDT while CDR2 is YYEEEE. At the junction V is shortened by 4 bases and J by 9 bases; bases outside the gene matches: 8. The CDR3 spans 15 residues, from the cysteine through the phenylalanine. Of all the DNA, just the CDR3 is kept, 45 bases in frame from base 1. Libraries were constructed by 5' RACE. TCRdb names Illumina HiSeq 2500 as the instrument used. A second roughly 6 to 12 cycle PCR used a sample-barcoded 5' primer and a J-beta primer mix. Each TCR beta cDNA molecule received a unique molecular identifier from a template-switch 5' adaptor carrying 12 random nucleotides. Each sample yielded at least 2.5 million CDR3-containing paired-end reads. The Mint cDNA synthesis kit, primed by a TRBC-specific oligonucleotide, was used to synthesize first-strand cDNA from all RNA. Following uracil-DNA glycosylase treatment, all cDNA underwent a first 18-cycle PCR with the universal primers M1SS and BC2_uni_R. The paper's processing steps were these. For normalization, 1 million high-quality reads, each with a distinct molecular identifier, were randomly selected from each sample. Reads sharing molecular identifiers were discarded rather than binned into consensus sequences. MiTCR, run with a Q25 quality threshold and the strictest error-elimination algorithm, handled CDR3 identification, clonotype clustering and error correction. A nonparametric unseen species model with Euler transformation was used to estimate a lower bound on total TCR beta diversity. TCRdb ran its own pipeline on the public reads, namely fastp trimming at Q25 and MiXCR clone calling, and kept in-frame beta chains. Rows with one shared CDR3 protein collapse into an entry with the most common genes and DNA. The V and J calls and clone size come from TCRdb's table, not from the authors' own analysis. Within this sample are 1.5 million to 2 million distinct CDR3 sequences, with 49% of them counted one time only. In total, the top ten clones hold more than 2% of the sample.

Systemically healthy Caucasian individuals from Russia, 35 to 50 in total and aged roughly 6 to 95 years, were included as donors. Approximately 10 milliliters of peripheral blood were collected from each donor into EDTA-treated Vacutainer tubes. Ficoll-Paque density-gradient centrifugation was used to isolate PBMCs, with at least 6.5 million per sample. Trizol reagent was used to extract total RNA from the PBMCs, yielding at least 5.5 micrograms per sample. For every donor, flow cytometry on a PBMC aliquot measured the percentage of naive CD45RAhigh/CD27high T cells. Points on this clonotype: What antigen it recognizes has not been identified. Per-base qualities were not stored, and no clone one base away is much larger.

Sequencing was done on a sample of blood. The TCR sequence derives from a woman aged 35 to 49 in good health. The V gene is TRBV5-6 and the J gene is TRBJ1-6; TRBD1 fits 9 bases in the junction. The CDR3 region reads CASSPRDRVGSPLHF. The DNA reads as follows: TGTGCCAGCAGCCCCCGGGACAGGGTCGGTTCACCCCTCCACTTT.